A single sample gave rise to the 14 T cell receptor beta chains below, sequenced in a study of T-cell reconstitution after alpha-beta-depleted transplantation in children. Library preparation (for TCRbeta) was performed with unique molecular identifiers. TCRdb fed the PCR reads into MiXCR, producing one record per CDR3 protein. The sample has 800,000 to 1,000,000 distinct CDR3 sequences, around 30% seen once. The sequencing here drew on PBMCs, mostly from graft donor cells, taken 360 days after TCRalphabeta/CD19-depleted stem cell transplant. All receptors derive from a boy less than two years old who had a stem cell transplant for SCID, so the T cells may come from the graft donor.

This sequence joins TRBV11-2 and TRBJ2-7, with D hard to call. With 2 bases removed from V and 8 bases from J, the gap between germline ends came to 10 bases. The CDR3 sequence is 12 residues long. From germline, CDR1 is SGHAT and CDR2 FQNNGV. The CDR3 DNA reads as TGTGCCAGCAGCTTAATGGGAATCAAGCAGTACTTC. Protein product: CASSLMGIKQYF.

The CDR3 is CASSLELAGLDTQYF. The CDR3, as DNA: TGTGCCAGCAGTTTAGAACTAGCGGGATTAGATACGCAGTATTTT. The J gene is TRBJ2-3, the V gene TRBV12-3 or TRBV12-4; 10 bases are a match to TRBD2. The CDR3 extends over 15 amino acids. V gave up 1 base and J gave up 5 bases; unmatched junction bases: 3.

The V and J genes are TRBV12-3 or TRBV12-4 and TRBJ1-4; D call uncertain. CDR3 size: 12 residues. The ends were cut back, 6 bases at V and 5 bases at J, with 7 bases in the middle. The CDR3 DNA follows: TGTGCCAGCAGGGGCTTCAATGAAAAACTGTTTTTT. It encodes CASRGFNEKLFF.

The V gene is TRBV5-8, the J gene TRBJ2-3; 10 bases are shared with TRBD2. Germline V CDR1 and CDR2: SGHTS, YDEGEE. The CDR3 has 14 residues. The V and J ends lost 7 bases and 5 bases, in that order; junction bases with no gene match: 7. The DNA of the CDR3 is TGTGCCAGCGAGGACCGGACTAGCGGAGATACGCAGTATTTT. It encodes CASEDRTSGDTQYF.

This clonotype occurred a few times. J is TRBJ2-5 and V is TRBV25-1, with 9 bases that match TRBD1. The V segment lost 3 bases and the J segment 1 base; nucleotides outside the gene matches: 3. This CDR3 spans 15 amino acids. In germline, CDR1 is MGHDK, CDR2 SYGVNS. The CDR3 protein is CASSEWTGVQETQYF. The CDR3 DNA is TGTGCCAGCAGTGAGTGGACAGGGGTCCAAGAGACCCAGTACTTC.

This clonotype turned up a few times. The rearrangement joins TRBV20-1 to TRBJ2-3; the match to TRBD2 covers 10 bases. The CDR3 sequence is 16 residues long. Germline values: CDR1 DFQATT, CDR2 SNEGSKA (reference sequence). V shed 1 base and J 2 bases; nucleotides not matched to a gene: 6. This CDR3 is CSARGQRGGFTDTQYF. The CDR3 bases are TGCAGTGCTAGAGGCCAGCGGGGGGGCTTCACAGATACGCAGTATTTT.

The rearrangement joins TRBV10-2 to TRBJ1-1, with unresolved D. The CDR3 consists of 12 residues. The germline CDR1 and CDR2 sequences are WSHSY and SAAADI. V was trimmed by 8 bases and J by 2 bases, leaving 9 bases between them. The CDR3 sequence: CASAPGNTEAFF. The CDR3 DNA follows: TGCGCCAGCGCACCAGGAAACACTGAAGCTTTCTTT.

The chain couples TRBV28 to TRBJ2-4, with 8 positions matching TRBD1. This CDR3 is 16 amino acids long. The trim removed 4 bases at V and 6 bases at J, leaving 11 bases unmatched. CDR1 and CDR2 from the germline V gene are MDHEN and SYDVKM. CDR3 in DNA: TGTGCCAGCAGTTCCAATGAGGCAGGGGGCCTAAACATTCAGTACTTC. This translates into CASSSNEAGGLNIQYF.

The chain is built from TRBV7-9 and TRBJ2-1; TRBD1 is a possible D gene (6 bases). The germline gives CDR1 SEHNR, CDR2 FQNEAQ (reference sequence). The length of the CDR3 is 15 residues. The ends were cut back, 7 bases at V and 1 base at J, with 14 bases in the middle. CDR3 in amino acids: CASNPRGVSYNEQFF. The CDR3 region has the DNA TGTGCCAGCAACCCCAGGGGAGTTTCCTACAATGAGCAGTTCTTC.

V and J are TRBV7-2 and TRBJ2-7; D gene uncertain. The CDR3 length is 15 residues. Trimming took off 6 bases at V and 2 bases at J, with 17 bases between the two ends. Germline lookup yields CDR1 SGHTA and CDR2 FQGNSA. The CDR3 spells CASSPSHAVPYEQYF. DNA of the CDR3: TGTGCCAGCAGTCCCAGCCATGCCGTCCCCTACGAGCAGTACTTC.

This clonotype was seen a few times. This rearrangement joins TRBV11-3 to TRBJ2-3; the match to TRBD1 covers 8 bases. The CDR3 is 18 residues long. CDR1 and CDR2 from the germline V gene are SGHNT and YENEEA. V shed 1 base and J 1 base; nucleotides not matched to a gene: 10. The CDR3 region is CASSLGTGPGARTDTQYF. The CDR3 coding sequence is TGTGCCAGCAGCTTAGGGACAGGGCCTGGGGCCCGCACAGATACGCAGTATTTT.

V and J are TRBV18 and TRBJ2-2; D is unclear. The CDR3 has 16 residues. Trimming took off 3 bases at V and 0 bases at J, with 11 bases between the two ends. Germline CDR1 and CDR2: KGHSH and LQKENI. The CDR3: CASSPYVTTNTGELFF. DNA of the CDR3: TGTGCCAGCTCACCGTATGTGACGACGAACACCGGGGAGCTGTTTTTT. The entire variable domain, with the rest obtained from reference TRBV18 and TRBJ2-2, is as follows: NAGVMQNPRHLVRRRGQEARLRCSPMKGHSHVYWYRQLPEEGLKFMVYLQKENIIDESGMPKERFSAEFPKEGPSILRIQQVVRGDSAAYFCASSPYVTTNTGELFFGEGSRLTVL.

The rearrangement links TRBV15 to TRBJ2-7; 7 positions agree with TRBD2. Looked up from germline, CDR1 is LNHNV and CDR2 is YYDKDF (reference sequence). The CDR3 loop spans 14 amino acids. V shed 5 bases, J shed 5 bases, and the junction held 9 bases outside the gene matches. DNA of the CDR3: TGTGCCACCAGCGGCGCGGGGGACCTCCACGAGCAGTACTTC. Protein sequence: CATSGAGDLHEQYF.

The V gene is TRBV12-3 or TRBV12-4, the J gene TRBJ2-1, with 7 bases matching TRBD2. V lost 4 bases to trimming and J lost 4 bases; unmatched junction nucleotides: 7. This CDR3 region has 15 residues. The CDR3 nucleotides read TGTGCCAGCAGTTCCGGGACTACTATGTACAATGAGCAGTTCTTC. Translating gives CASSSGTTMYNEQFF.